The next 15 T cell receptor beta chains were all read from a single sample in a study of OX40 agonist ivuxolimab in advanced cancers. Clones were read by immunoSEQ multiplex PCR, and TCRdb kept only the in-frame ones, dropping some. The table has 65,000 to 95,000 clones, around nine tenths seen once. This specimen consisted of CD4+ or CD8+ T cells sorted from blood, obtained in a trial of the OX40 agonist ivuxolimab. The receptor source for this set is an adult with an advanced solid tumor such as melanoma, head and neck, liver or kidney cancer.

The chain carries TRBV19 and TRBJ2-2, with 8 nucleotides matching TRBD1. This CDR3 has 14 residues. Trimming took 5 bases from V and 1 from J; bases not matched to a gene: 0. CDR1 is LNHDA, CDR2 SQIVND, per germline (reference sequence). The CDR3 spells CASSGTGNTGELFF. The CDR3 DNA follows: TGTGCCAGTAGTGGGACAGGGAACACCGGGGAGCTGTTTTTT.

CDR3 sequence reads: CASSQSDSSGANVLTF. In DNA form, the CDR3 reads TGTGCCAGCAGCCAGTCCGACAGCTCTGGGGCCAACGTCCTGACTTTC. This chain joins TRBV7-9 and TRBJ2-6; maybe TRBD1 (5 bases). This CDR3 comprises 16 residues. The germline V gene has CDR1 SEHNR and CDR2 FQNEAQ (reference sequence). V was clipped by 5 bases and J by 0 bases, with 11 bases between them.

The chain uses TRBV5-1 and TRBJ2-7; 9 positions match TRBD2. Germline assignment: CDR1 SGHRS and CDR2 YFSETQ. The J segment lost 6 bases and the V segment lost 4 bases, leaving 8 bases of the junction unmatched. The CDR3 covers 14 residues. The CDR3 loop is CASSTGAGGLEQYF. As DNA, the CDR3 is TGCGCCAGCAGCACAGGAGCGGGAGGTCTCGAGCAGTACTTC.

CDR3 sequence (DNA): TGTGCCATCAGTGAGTCAGTCACTAGCTTAGGCAATGAGCAGTTCTTC. It encodes CAISESVTSLGNEQFF. The chain couples TRBV10-3 to TRBJ2-1; possible D gene TRBD2, 6 bases. The ends were cut back, 0 bases at V and 6 bases at J, with 15 bases in the middle. This CDR3 region has 16 residues. Germline V gene lookup returns CDR1 ENHRY and CDR2 SYGVKD.

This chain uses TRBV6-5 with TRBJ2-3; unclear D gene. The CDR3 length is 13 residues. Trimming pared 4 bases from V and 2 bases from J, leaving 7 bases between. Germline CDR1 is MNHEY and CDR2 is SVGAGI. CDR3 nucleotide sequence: TGTGCCAGCAGTTCGGTTGTCACAGATACGCAGTATTTT. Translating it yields CASSSVVTDTQYF.

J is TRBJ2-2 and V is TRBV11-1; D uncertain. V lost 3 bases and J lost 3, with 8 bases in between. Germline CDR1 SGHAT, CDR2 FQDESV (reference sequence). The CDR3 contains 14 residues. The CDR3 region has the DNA TGTGCCAGCAGCTTCGGACGGGACACCGGGGAGCTGTTTTTT. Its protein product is CASSFGRDTGELFF.

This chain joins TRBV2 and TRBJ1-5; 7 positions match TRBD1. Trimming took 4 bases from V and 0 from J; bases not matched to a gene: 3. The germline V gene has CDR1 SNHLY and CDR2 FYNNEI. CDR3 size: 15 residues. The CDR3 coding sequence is TGTGCCAGCAGTGCGACAGGGAGTAGCAATCAGCCCCAGCATTTT. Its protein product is CASSATGSSNQPQHF.

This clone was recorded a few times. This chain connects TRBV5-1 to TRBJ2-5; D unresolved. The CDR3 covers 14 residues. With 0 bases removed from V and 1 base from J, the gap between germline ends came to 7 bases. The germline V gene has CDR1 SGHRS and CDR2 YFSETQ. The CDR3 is CASSLDGLQETQYF. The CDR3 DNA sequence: TGCGCCAGCAGCTTGGATGGTCTCCAAGAGACCCAGTACTTC.

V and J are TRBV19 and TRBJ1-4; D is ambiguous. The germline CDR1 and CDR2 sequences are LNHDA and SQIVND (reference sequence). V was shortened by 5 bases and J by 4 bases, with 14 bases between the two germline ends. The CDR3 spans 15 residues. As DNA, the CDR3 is TGTGCCAGTAGTCCTTGGATGAGGAGTAATGAAAAACTGTTTTTT. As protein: CASSPWMRSNEKLFF.

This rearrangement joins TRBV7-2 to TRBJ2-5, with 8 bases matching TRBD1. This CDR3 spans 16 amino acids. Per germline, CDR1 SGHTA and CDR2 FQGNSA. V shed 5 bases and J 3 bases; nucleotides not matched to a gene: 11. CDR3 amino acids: CASSPRTGQSKETQYF. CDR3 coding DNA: TGTGCCAGCAGCCCTCGGACAGGGCAGAGTAAAGAGACCCAGTACTTC.

In nucleotides, the CDR3 is TGTGCCACCCGAGAGACAGGGGGCGCGAGGGGCTACACCTTC. As protein: CATRETGGARGYTF. V is TRBV19 and J is TRBJ1-2; TRBD1 aligns across 10 bases. V shed 10 bases, J shed 8 bases, and the junction held 13 bases outside the gene matches. Per germline, CDR1 LNHDA and CDR2 SQIVND (reference sequence). The CDR3 sequence is 14 residues long. Filled out from reference TRBV19 and TRBJ1-2, the complete variable domain reads DGGITQSPKYLFRKEGQNVTLSCEQNLNHDAMYWYRQDPGQGLRLIYYSQIVNDFQKGDIAEGYSVSREKKESFPLTVTSAQKNPTAFYLCATRETGGARGYTFGSGTRLTVV.

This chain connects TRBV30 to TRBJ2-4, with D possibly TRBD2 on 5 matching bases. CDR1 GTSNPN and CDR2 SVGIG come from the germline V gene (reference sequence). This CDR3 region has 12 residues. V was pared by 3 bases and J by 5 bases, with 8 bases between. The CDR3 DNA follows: TGTGCCTGGAGGAGGGATGAAAACATTCAGTACTTC. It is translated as CAWRRDENIQYF.

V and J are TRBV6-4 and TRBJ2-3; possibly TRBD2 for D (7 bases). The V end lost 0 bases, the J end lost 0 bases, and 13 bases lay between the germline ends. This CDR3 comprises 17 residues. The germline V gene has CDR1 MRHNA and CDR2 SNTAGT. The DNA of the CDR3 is TGTGCCAGCAGTGACTCGCGGGGGCTATCTAGCACAGATACGCAGTATTTT. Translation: CASSDSRGLSSTDTQYF.

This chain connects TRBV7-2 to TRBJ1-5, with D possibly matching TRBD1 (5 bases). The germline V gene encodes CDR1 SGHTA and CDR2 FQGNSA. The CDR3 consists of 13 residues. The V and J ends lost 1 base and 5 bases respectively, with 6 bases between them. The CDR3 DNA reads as TGTGCCAGCAGCTTAGTAGGGGATCAGCCCCAGCATTTT. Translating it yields CASSLVGDQPQHF.

The CDR3 loop is CASRRQGSNNEQFF. CDR3 in DNA: TGTGCCAGCAGAAGACAGGGGTCGAACAATGAGCAGTTCTTC. This sequence joins TRBV2 and TRBJ2-1; the match to TRBD1 covers 8 bases. The CDR3 totals 14 residues. The germline CDR1 and CDR2 sequences are SNHLY and FYNNEI. J lost 5 bases, V lost 6 bases, and 6 bases had no gene match.